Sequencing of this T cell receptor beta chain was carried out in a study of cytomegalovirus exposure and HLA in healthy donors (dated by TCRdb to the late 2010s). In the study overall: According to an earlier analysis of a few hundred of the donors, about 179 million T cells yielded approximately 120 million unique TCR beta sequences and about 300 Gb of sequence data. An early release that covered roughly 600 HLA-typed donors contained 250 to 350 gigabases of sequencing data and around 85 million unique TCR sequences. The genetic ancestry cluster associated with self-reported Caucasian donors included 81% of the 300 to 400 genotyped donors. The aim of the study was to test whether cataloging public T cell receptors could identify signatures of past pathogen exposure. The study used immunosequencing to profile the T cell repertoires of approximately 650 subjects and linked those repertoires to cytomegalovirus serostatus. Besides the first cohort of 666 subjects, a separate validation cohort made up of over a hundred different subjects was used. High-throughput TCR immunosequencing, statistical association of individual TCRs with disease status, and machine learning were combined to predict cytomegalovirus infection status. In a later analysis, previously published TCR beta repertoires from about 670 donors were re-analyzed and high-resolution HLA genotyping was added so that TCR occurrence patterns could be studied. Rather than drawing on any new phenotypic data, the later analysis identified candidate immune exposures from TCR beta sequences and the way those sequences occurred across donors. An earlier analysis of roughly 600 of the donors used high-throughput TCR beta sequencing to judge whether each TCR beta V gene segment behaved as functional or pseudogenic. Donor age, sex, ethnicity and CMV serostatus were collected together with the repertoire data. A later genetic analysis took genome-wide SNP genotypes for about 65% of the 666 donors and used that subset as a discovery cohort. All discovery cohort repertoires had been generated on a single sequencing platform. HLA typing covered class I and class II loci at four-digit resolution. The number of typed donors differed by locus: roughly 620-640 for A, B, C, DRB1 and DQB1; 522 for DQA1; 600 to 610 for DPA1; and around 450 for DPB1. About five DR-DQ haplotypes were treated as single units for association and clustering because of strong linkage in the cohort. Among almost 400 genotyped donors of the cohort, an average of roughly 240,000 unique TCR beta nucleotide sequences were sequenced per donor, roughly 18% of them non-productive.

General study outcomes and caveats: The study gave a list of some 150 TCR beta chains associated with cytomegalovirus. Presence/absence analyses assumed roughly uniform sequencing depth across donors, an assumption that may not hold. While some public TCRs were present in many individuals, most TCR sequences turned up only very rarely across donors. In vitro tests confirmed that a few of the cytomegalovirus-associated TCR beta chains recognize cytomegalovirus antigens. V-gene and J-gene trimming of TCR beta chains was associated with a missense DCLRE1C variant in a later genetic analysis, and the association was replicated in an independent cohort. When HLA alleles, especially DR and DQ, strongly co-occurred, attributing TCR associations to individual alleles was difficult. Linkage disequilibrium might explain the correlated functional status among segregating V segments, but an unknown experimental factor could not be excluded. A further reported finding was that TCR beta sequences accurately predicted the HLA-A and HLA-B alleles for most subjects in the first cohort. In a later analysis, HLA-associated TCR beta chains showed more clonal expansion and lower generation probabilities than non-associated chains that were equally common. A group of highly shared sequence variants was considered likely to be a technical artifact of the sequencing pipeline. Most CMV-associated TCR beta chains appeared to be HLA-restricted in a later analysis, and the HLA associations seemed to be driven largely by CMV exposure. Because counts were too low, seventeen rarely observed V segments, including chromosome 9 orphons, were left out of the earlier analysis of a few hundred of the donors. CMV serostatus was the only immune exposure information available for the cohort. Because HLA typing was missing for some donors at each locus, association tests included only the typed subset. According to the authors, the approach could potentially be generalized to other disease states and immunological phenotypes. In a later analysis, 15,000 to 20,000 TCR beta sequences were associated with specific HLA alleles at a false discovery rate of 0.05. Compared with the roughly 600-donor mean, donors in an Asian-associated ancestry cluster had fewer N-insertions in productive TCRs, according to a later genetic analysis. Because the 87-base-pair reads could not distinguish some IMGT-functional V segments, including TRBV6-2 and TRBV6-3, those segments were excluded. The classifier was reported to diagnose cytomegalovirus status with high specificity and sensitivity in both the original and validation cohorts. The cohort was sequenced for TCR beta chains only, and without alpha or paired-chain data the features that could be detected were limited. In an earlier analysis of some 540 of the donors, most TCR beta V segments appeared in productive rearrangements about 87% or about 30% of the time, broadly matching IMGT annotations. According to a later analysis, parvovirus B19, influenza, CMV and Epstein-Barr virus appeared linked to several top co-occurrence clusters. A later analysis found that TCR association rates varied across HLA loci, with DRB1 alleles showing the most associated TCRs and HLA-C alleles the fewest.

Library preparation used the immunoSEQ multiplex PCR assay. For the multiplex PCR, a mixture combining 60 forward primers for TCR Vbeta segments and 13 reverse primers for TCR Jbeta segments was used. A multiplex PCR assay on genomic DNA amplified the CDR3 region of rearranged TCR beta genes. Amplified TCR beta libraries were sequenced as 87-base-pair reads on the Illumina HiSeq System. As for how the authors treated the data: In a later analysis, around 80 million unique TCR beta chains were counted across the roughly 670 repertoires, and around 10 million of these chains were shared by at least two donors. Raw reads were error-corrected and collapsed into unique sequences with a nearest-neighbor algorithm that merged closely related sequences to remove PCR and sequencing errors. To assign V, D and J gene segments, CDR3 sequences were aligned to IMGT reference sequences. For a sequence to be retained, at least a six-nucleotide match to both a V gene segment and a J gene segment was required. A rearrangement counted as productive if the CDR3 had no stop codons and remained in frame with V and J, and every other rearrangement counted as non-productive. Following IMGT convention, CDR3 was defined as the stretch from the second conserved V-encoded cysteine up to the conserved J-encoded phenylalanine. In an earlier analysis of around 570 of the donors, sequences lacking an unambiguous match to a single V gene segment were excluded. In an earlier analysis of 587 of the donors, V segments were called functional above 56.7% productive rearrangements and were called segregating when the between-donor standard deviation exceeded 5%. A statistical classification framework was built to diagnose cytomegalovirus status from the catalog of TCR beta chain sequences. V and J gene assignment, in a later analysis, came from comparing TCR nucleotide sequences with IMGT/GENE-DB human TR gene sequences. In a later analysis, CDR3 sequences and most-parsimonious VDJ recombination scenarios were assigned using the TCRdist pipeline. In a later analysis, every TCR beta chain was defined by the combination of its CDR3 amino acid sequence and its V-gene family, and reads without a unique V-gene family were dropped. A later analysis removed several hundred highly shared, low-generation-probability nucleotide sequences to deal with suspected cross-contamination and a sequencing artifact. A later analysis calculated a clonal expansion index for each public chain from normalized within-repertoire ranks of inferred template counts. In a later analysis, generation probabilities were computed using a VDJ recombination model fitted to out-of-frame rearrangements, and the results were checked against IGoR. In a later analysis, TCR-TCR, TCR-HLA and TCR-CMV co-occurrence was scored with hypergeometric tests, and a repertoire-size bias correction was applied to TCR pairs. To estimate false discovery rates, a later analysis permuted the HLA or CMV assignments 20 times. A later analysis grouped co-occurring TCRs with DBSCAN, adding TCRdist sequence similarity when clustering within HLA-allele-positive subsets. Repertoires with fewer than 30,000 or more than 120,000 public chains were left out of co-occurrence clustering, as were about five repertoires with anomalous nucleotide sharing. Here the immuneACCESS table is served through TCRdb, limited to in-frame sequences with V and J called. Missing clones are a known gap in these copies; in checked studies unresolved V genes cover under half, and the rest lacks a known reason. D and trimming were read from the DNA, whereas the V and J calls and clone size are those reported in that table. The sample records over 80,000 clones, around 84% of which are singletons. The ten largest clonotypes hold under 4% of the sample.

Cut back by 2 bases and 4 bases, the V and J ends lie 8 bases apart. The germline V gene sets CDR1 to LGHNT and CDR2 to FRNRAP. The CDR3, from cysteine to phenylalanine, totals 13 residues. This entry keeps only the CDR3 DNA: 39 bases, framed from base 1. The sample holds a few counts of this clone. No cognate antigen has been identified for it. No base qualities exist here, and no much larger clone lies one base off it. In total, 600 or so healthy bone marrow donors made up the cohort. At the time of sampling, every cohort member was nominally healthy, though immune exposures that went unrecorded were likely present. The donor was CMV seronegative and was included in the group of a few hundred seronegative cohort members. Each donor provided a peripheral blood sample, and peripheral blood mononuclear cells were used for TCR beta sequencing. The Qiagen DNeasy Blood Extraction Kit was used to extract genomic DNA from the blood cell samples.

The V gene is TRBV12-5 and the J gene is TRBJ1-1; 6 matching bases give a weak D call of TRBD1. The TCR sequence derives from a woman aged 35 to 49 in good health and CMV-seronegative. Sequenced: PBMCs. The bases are TGTGCTAGTGGTTTGCAAGGGGGCACTGAAGCTTTCTTT. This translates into CASGLQGGTEAFF.